This T cell receptor beta chain was identified in a study of blood T cell repertoires in COVID-19. Overall study context: Samples of COVID-19 (acute and convalescent) were obtained from the United States, Italy and Spain. PBMCs, B-cell-depleted T cells, or T cells provided the cDNA or gDNA that made up the material.

Germline CDR1 MRHNA, CDR2 SNTAGT. The CDR3 spans 15 residues. V was pared by 2 bases and J by 4 bases, with 5 bases of the junction left unmatched. As processed by the authors: Amplifying reference gene primers gave estimates of nucleated cell counts. Generated by immunoSEQ multiplex PCR, the TCRdb table keeps only in-frame clones and is missing some. The V and J calls and the clone size are those of that table, but D and trimming were determined from the DNA. Of 200,000 to 250,000 clones detected, over 75% appear once; the ten largest clones hold 4% to 6%. The TCR originated in a woman aged 35 to 49 with acute or convalescent COVID-19. The J gene is TRBJ2-3, the V gene TRBV6-4; 8 positions agree with TRBD2. Sequences were obtained from peripheral blood. CDR3 amino acids: CASSDDGGAADTQYF. The CDR3 nucleotides read TGTGCCAGCAGTGACGACGGGGGGGCAGCAGATACGCAGTATTTT.